This is a list of T cell receptor beta chains from one sample in a study of regulatory T cells in long-lasting Graves disease. TCRdb redid the calling of the multiplex PCR reads with MiXCR, one entry per CDR3 protein. The sample has approximately 350,000 distinct CDR3 sequences; roughly 17% are singletons. These data also formed part of another study, on T cells in Graves' hyperthyroidism and ophthalmopathy.

The sample here was peripheral blood mononuclear cells (PBMCs), taken at new diagnosis, from a patient treated with antithyroid drugs. The origin of the receptors is a man between 40 and 49 years old with Graves disease. Both conserved end residues are part of each CDR3. D genes are given only for firm matches. Rows give clone size only sometimes, using once, few, many, or a class for an expanded clone.

clone_size: -; v_call: TRBV11-2; d_call: TRBD1; j_call: TRBJ1-1; cdr3_nt: TGTGCCAGCAGCACTTCGACAGGGCGCCCAGCTTTCTTT; cdr3_aa: CASSTSTGRPAFF
clone_size: many; v_call: TRBV7-2; d_call: -; j_call: TRBJ2-1; cdr3_nt: TGTGCCAGCAGGCCGATTTCGGGGGGCAGAGATGAGCAGTTCTTC; cdr3_aa: CASRPISGGRDEQFF
clone_size: -; v_call: TRBV9; d_call: -; j_call: TRBJ1-2; cdr3_nt: TGTGCCAGCAGCCCCCGGGACTTGAGGTCGGGCGGCTACACCTTC; cdr3_aa: CASSPRDLRSGGYTF
clone_size: many; v_call: TRBV2; d_call: TRBD2; j_call: TRBJ2-3; cdr3_nt: TGTGCCAGCAGCAAGGCCCTAGCGGCGAGCACAGATACGCAGTATTTT; cdr3_aa: CASSKALAASTDTQYF
clone_size: -; v_call: TRBV5-1; d_call: TRBD2; j_call: TRBJ2-5; cdr3_nt: TGTGCCAGCAGCGTAACTGGCGGGGGGATCCAAGAGACCCAGTACTTC; cdr3_aa: CASSVTGGGIQETQYF
clone_size: many; v_call: TRBV27; d_call: -; j_call: TRBJ2-6; cdr3_nt: TGTGCCAGCAGTTGGCGGCGGGTCGGGCACTCTGGGGCCAACGTCCTGACTTTC; cdr3_aa: CASSWRRVGHSGANVLTF
clone_size: few; v_call: TRBV7-2; d_call: -; j_call: TRBJ1-2; cdr3_nt: TGTGCCAGCAGCCCCGCGGGGTTTCTCGTTGGTGGCTACACCTTC; cdr3_aa: CASSPAGFLVGGYTF
clone_size: many; v_call: TRBV3-1; d_call: TRBD2; j_call: TRBJ2-1; cdr3_nt: TGTGCCAGCAGCCAAGATTTAGGACTAGCGGCCTACAATGAGCAGTTCTTC; cdr3_aa: CASSQDLGLAAYNEQFF
clone_size: many; v_call: TRBV6-1; d_call: TRBD1; j_call: TRBJ1-4; cdr3_nt: TGTGCCAGCAGAGCTCACGAACGGGACAGTAACGAAAAACTGTTTTTT; cdr3_aa: CASRAHERDSNEKLFF
clone_size: many; v_call: TRBV2; d_call: -; j_call: TRBJ1-5; cdr3_nt: TGTGCCAGCAGTGGCCGGGACGGAAATCAGCCCCAGCATTTT; cdr3_aa: CASSGRDGNQPQHF
clone_size: many; v_call: TRBV2; d_call: TRBD1; j_call: TRBJ2-3; cdr3_nt: TGTGCCAGCAGCCAAACAACAGGGGGCGGGGATACGCAGTATTTT; cdr3_aa: CASSQTTGGGDTQYF
clone_size: -; v_call: TRBV9; d_call: -; j_call: TRBJ1-4; cdr3_nt: TGTGCCAGCAGCACCAGCCGGGAGGGGAGGAAACTGTTTTTT; cdr3_aa: CASSTSREGRKLFF
clone_size: -; v_call: TRBV5-6; d_call: -; j_call: TRBJ2-7; cdr3_nt: TGTGCCAGCAGCCCGTCGAGACCCTTCGGCGAGCAGTACTTC; cdr3_aa: CASSPSRPFGEQYF
clone_size: many; v_call: TRBV20-1; d_call: -; j_call: TRBJ2-5; cdr3_nt: TGCAGTGCAAACAGGGCACCAGAGACCCAGTACTTC; cdr3_aa: CSANRAPETQYF
clone_size: many; v_call: TRBV6-2/TRBV6-3; d_call: -; j_call: TRBJ2-7; cdr3_nt: TGTGCCAGCCGAATAGGAGGGCCGATCTACGAGCAGTACTTC; cdr3_aa: CASRIGGPIYEQYF
clone_size: -; v_call: TRBV10-3; d_call: TRBD2; j_call: TRBJ2-6; cdr3_nt: TGTGCCATCAGTGAAACCGGGAGGAACTCTGGGGCCAACGTCCTGACTTTC; cdr3_aa: CAISETGRNSGANVLTF
clone_size: many; v_call: TRBV5-1; d_call: TRBD1; j_call: TRBJ1-1; cdr3_nt: TGCGCCAGCAGCTCAACAGGGGCCGACACTGAAGCTTTCTTT; cdr3_aa: CASSSTGADTEAFF
clone_size: few; v_call: TRBV6-2/TRBV6-3; d_call: -; j_call: TRBJ2-7; cdr3_nt: TGTGCCAGCAGTTACTCGGCCAGGCGGAGCTCCTACGAGCAGTACTTC; cdr3_aa: CASSYSARRSSYEQYF
clone_size: -; v_call: TRBV4-2; d_call: -; j_call: TRBJ1-1; cdr3_nt: TGTGCCAGCTCACTCACCCCGGGGGCGGACACTGAAGCTTTCTTT; cdr3_aa: CASSLTPGADTEAFF
clone_size: many; v_call: TRBV12-3/TRBV12-4; d_call: -; j_call: TRBJ2-1; cdr3_nt: -; cdr3_aa: CASSFGPGDNEQFF
clone_size: many; v_call: TRBV6-1; d_call: -; j_call: TRBJ1-1; cdr3_nt: TGTGCCAGCAGTCTCCGGACGGACACTGAAGCTTTCTTT; cdr3_aa: CASSLRTDTEAFF